This section outlines one TCR beta chain sequence together with its context. This CDR3 has 13 residues. Trimming at V came to 5 bases and at J to 9 bases, leaving 6 bases not matched to a gene. Germline CDR1 and CDR2: KGHDR and SFDVKD. The method was immunoSEQ multiplex PCR; TCRdb's version includes in-frame clones alone and lacks a portion of them. The repertoire consists of 65,000 or so clones, with about nine tenths occurring once and the leading ten covering about 1.3%. This sample stems from a study of blood T cell repertoires in COVID-19. At the level of the study: PBMCs, B-cell-depleted T cells, or T cells provided the cDNA or gDNA that made up the material.

The sample consisted of peripheral blood. The sequence derives from a man in his fifties or sixties with acute or convalescent COVID-19. The V gene is TRBV24-1, the J gene TRBJ2-1, with 7 bases identical to TRBD1. DNA for the CDR3: TGTGCCACCAGTGGATCAACAGGGGTTGAGCAGTTCTTC. Amino acid sequence: CATSGSTGVEQFF.